Included here is one T cell receptor (beta chain) sequence, with context. The clone's antigen remains unknown. A read error may account for a junction end that differs from germline. The library relied on 5' RACE. The second PCR ran for about 6 to 12 cycles and used a J-beta primer mix along with a sample-barcoded 5' primer. Each TCR beta cDNA molecule received a unique molecular identifier from a template-switch 5' adaptor carrying 12 random nucleotides. At least 2.5 million CDR3-containing paired-end reads were obtained from each sample. First-strand cDNA synthesis was performed from all RNA using the Mint cDNA synthesis kit, with priming by a TRBC-specific oligonucleotide. After uracil-DNA glycosylase treatment, a first 18-cycle PCR used universal primers M1SS and BC2_uni_R on all cDNA. The paper's processing steps were these. For normalization, 1 million high-quality reads, each with a distinct molecular identifier, were randomly selected from each sample. Instead of being binned into consensus sequences, reads with shared molecular identifiers were discarded. CDR3 identification, clonotype clustering and error correction used MiTCR with a Q25 quality threshold and the strictest error-elimination algorithm. Lower-bound total TCR beta diversity was estimated with a nonparametric unseen species model using Euler transformation. The raw public reads went through TCRdb reprocessing: fastp at Q25, MiXCR clone calling, in-frame beta chains kept. Rows matching on CDR3 protein sequence are summarized as one entry with the most common DNA and genes. Clone size and V and J calls follow TCRdb, not the original study. This sample is represented by around 2 million distinct CDR3 sequences; about 39% of them were singletons. The top ten clones comprise 20% to 25% of the sample.

The data originate from a study of blood T cells in healthy people across ages (dated by TCRdb to the mid-2010s). For context, the study as a whole: In model experiments, template switching captured roughly one uniquely barcoded TCR beta cDNA molecule for every two T cells. For two donors (one aged 18 to 29 and one aged 80 or older), the study analyzed two additional independent replicas of 1 million unique cDNA reads from the same blood draw. Donors were grouped into four age groups: young (average approximately 15 years), middle-aged (about 40), aged (roughly 67) and long-lived (over 80). To avoid experimental bias, donors of different ages were randomly spread across the sequencing lanes. The study measured age-related changes in TCR beta repertoire diversity using deep sequencing normalized with unique cDNA molecular identifiers.

The donors were roughly 38 Caucasian individuals from Russia, aged roughly 6 to 100 years, who were systemically healthy. Roughly 9 milliliters of peripheral blood were drawn from each donor into EDTA-treated Vacutainer tubes. PBMCs were isolated by Ficoll-Paque density-gradient centrifugation, with at least 7 million obtained per sample. Total RNA was extracted from PBMCs with Trizol reagent, with at least 5 micrograms obtained per sample. For every donor, an aliquot of PBMCs went through flow cytometry to measure the percentages of naive CD45RAhigh/CD27high T cells. The investigation overall reported the following: Observed TCR beta diversity per million T cells fell roughly linearly with age, and a significant reduction was already apparent by age approximately 41. Because the CMV infection status of the donors was unknown, age-related changes in expanded clonotypes may potentially have been confounded. Estimates of total diversity based on one million sequenced T cells were considered lower bounds and underestimates. Bulk unsorted PBMC profiling prevented conclusive comparison of naive and antigen-experienced compartments. Observed TCR beta diversity correlated strongly with the percentage of naive T cells measured by flow cytometry. Compared with the aged group, the long-lived group had more naive CD4+ T cells, fewer expanded clones and increased TCR diversity, suggesting age selection.

For CDR1 and CDR2, the germline V gene (reference sequence) lists SSHAT and FNYEAQ. From cysteine to phenylalanine, the CDR3 is 16 amino acids long. CDR3 DNA only is kept here, 48 bases in frame from base 1. The TCR sequence derives from a human donor in good health. Sequenced: blood. This sequence uses TRBV7-7 and TRBJ2-1; 10 central nucleotides agree with TRBD2. CDR3 protein: CASSPVPSGGRNEQFF. The DNA sequence reads TGTGCTAGCAGCCCCGTTCCTAGCGGGGGCCGAAATGAGCAGTTCTTC.